What follows describes a single T cell receptor beta chain. Germline assignment: CDR1 SGHNT and CDR2 YYREEE (reference sequence). V was trimmed by 7 bases and J by 5 bases, leaving 18 bases between them. CDR3 length: 14 residues. This record comes from a study of radiation and T cells in renal cell carcinoma. Described treatment: treatment-naive control, cytoreductive nephrectomy. Generated by immunoSEQ multiplex PCR, the TCRdb table keeps only in-frame clones and is missing some. The sample records roughly 18,000 clones, around three fifths being singletons. Sequencing used tumor tissue, obtained from a patient whose treatment was nephrectomy without radiotherapy. This clonotype was obtained from a man in his fifties with renal cell carcinoma. The chain combines TRBV5-4 with TRBJ1-2; D is possibly TRBD1 (6 bases). This chain's CDR3 is CASLKDRRNYGYTF. The CDR3 DNA sequence: TGTGCCAGCCTGAAGGACAGAAGAAATTATGGCTACACCTTC.